This TCR beta chain was captured in a study of identical twins. Template switching (which added a universal primer site) was used, and cDNA carried unique molecular identifiers. MiXCR was run by TCRdb on the 5' RACE reads, yielding one entry per CDR3 protein. The repertoire holds some 1,700,000 distinct CDR3 sequences, with 25% to 35% as singletons. Notes on this clonotype: The antigen remains undetermined. Lacking the conserved final phenylalanine or tryptophan, this CDR3 likely reflects a read error.

Only healthy Caucasians were enrolled as donors. In germline, CDR1 is MGHRA, CDR2 YSYEKL. Trimming left V 0 bases short and J 4 bases short, with 3 bases between. This CDR3 contains 12 residues. Study conclusions and caveats: Twins' surplus sharing was weaker for beta out-of-frame sequences. Conclusions leaned on cross-sectional statistical analysis and did not track the same donors over time.

The chain is built from TRBV4-1 and TRBJ1-2, with no clear D. The clonotype was recovered from a newborn girl in good health. Material for sequencing was cord blood. CDR3 amino acids: CASSQDSYGYTC. CDR3 bases: TGCGCCAGCAGCCAAGATAGCTATGGCTACACCTGC.